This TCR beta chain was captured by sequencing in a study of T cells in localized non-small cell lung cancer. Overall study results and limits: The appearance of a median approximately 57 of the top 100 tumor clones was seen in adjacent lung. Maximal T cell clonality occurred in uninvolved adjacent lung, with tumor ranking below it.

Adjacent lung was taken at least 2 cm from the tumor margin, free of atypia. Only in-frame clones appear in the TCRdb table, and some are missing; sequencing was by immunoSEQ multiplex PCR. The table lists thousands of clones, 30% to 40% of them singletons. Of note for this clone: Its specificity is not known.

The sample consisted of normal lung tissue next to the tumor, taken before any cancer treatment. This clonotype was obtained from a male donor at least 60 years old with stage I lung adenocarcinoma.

The CDR3 region is CASSPSGQGMNTEAFF. CDR3 coding DNA: TGTGCCAGCAGTCCCTCCGGACAGGGTATGAACACTGAAGCTTTCTTT. V usage is TRBV28 and J usage is TRBJ1-1; 8 bases fit TRBD1. The CDR3 runs to 16 residues. Germline V gene data show CDR1 as MDHEN and CDR2 as SYDVKM. The V segment lost 5 bases and the J segment 0 bases; nucleotides outside the gene matches: 8.